This T cell receptor beta chain stems from a study of T cells in Graves' hyperthyroidism and ophthalmopathy. On the study more broadly: Sampling of peripheral blood happened at initial diagnosis, prior to any treatment.

CDR1 and CDR2 from the germline V gene are SGHAT and FQNNGV. Trimming at V came to 4 bases and at J to 8 bases, leaving 3 bases not matched to a gene. The CDR3 sequence is 13 residues long. When ophthalmopathy did not progress within 18 months, Graves' hyperthyroidism was considered stable. Exclusion of patients followed from uncontrolled infection, other autoimmune disease, pregnancy or lactation. On the basis of clinical symptoms, serum thyroxine and TRAb, thyroid ultrasound and orbital computed tomography, diagnoses were made. This clonotype was recorded at least ten times. Template material for amplifying TCR beta CDR3 regions consisted of RNA transcripts. Carried out on the TCR CDR3, a first-round RT-PCR used the HTBI primer set. TCRdb re-derived calls from the multiplex PCR reads in MiXCR, one entry per CDR3 protein. The sample lists roughly 300,000 distinct CDR3 sequences, roughly 18% seen once, with approximately 54% in the top ten.

The chain couples TRBV11-2 to TRBJ2-1, with 9 nucleotides matching TRBD1. The material sequenced was blood. This receptor was obtained from a woman between 45 and 65 years old with Graves' hyperthyroidism. In nucleotides, the CDR3 is TGTGCCAGCAGCTCCACAGGGGGCTATGAGCAGTTCTTC. Translated: CASSSTGGYEQFF.